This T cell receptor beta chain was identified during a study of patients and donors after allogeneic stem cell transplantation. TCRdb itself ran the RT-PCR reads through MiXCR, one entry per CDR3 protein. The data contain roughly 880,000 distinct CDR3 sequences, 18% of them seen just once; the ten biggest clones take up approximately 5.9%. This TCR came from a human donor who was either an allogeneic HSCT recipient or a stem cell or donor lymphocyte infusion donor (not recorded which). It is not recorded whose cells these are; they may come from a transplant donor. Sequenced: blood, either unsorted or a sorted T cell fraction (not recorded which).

The DNA for the CDR3 is TGTGCCACCAGCAGAACCTGGGACAGGGGCTTTACCGGGGAGCTGTTTTTT. Residues: CATSRTWDRGFTGELFF. The rearrangement joins TRBV15 to TRBJ2-2; 10 positions agree with TRBD1. Germline trimming cut 2 bases from V and 5 bases from J; bases unmatched to any gene: 8. The germline V gene encodes CDR1 LNHNV and CDR2 YYDKDF (reference sequence). This CDR3 is 17 amino acids long.